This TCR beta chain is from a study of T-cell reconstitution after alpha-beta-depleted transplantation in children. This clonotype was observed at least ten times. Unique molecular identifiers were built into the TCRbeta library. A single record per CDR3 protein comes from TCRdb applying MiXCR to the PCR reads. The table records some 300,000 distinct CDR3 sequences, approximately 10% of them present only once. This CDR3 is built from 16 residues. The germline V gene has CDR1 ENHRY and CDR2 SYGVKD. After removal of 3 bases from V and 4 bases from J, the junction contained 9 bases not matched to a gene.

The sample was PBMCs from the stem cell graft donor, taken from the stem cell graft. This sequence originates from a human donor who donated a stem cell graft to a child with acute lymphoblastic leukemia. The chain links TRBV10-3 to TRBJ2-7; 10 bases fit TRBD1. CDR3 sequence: CAISEGGQGRRYEQYF. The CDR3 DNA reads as TGTGCCATCAGTGAAGGGGGACAGGGGAGGAGGTACGAGCAGTACTTC.